Described below is a single T cell receptor (beta chain) sequence and its context. As yet, its antigen is unknown. This specimen comes from a study of OX40 agonist ivuxolimab in advanced cancers. About the research overall: In this trial design, patients received ivuxolimab intravenously at 0.01 to 10 mg/kg every 2 weeks. Study outcomes and limitations: CD8+ T cells were the subset that, on average, had more expanded clones than CD4+. With doses of 0.1 to 3.0 mg/kg, CD4+ and CD8+ blood T cells had undergone clonal expansion by week 6.

Trimming stripped 8 bases from V and 3 bases from J, with 8 bases between. The CDR3 totals 12 residues. Assay used: immunoSEQ multiplex PCR; TCRdb lists only in-frame clones, some missing. The top ten clones hold roughly 50% of a sample with tens of thousands of clones, about 88% of them seen once. Sequencing used CD4+ or CD8+ T cells sorted from blood, obtained in a trial of the OX40 agonist ivuxolimab. The sequence came from an adult with an advanced solid tumor such as melanoma, head and neck, liver or kidney cancer. This chain links TRBV23-1 with TRBJ1-3; D is undetermined. TRBV23-1 is marked as an open reading frame, function uncertain. This chain's CDR3 is CASRTHGNTIYF. The CDR3, as DNA: TGCGCCAGCCGGACTCATGGAAACACCATATATTTT.